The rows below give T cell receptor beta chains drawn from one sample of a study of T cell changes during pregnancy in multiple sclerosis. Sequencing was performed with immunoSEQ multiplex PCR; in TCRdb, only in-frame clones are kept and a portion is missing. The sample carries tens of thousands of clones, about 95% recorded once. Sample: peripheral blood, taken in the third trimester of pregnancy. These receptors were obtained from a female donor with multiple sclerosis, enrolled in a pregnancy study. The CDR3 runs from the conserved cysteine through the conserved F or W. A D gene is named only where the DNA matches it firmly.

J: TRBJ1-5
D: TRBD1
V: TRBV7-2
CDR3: CASSLGQGAFNQPQHF

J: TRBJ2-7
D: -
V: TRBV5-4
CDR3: CASSSQSYEQYF

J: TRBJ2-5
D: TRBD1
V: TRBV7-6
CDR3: CASSHPRDSLQETQYF

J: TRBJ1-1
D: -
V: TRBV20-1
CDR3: CSAQPGVSAFF

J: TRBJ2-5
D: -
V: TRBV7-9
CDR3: CASSLERGVAGFGETQYF

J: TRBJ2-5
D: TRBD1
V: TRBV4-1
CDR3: CASSQVGRQGKETQYF

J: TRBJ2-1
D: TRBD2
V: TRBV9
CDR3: CASSPASGGPGSYNEQFF

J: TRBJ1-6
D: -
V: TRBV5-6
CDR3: CASSPGGNSPLHF

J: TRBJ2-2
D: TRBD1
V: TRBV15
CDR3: CATSRGTGDTGELFF

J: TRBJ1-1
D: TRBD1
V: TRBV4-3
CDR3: CASSQQDRANTEAFF

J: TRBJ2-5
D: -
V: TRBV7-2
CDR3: CASSSHNGPGTQYF

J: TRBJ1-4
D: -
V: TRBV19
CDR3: CASSSPGHLQGEKLFF

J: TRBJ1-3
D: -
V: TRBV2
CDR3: CASMPLENSGNTIYF

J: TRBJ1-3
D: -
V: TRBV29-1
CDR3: CSVGTAGNTIYF

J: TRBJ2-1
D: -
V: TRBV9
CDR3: CASSVAGSINEQFF

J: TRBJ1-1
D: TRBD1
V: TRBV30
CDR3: CAWRLGRGHGEAFF

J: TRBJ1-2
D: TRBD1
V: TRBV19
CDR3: CASRDRVRKRGGYTF

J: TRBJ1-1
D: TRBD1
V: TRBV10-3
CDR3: CAISRQGMNTEAFF

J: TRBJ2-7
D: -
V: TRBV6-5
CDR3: CASGVEGSYEQYF

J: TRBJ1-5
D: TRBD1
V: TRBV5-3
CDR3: CARSFDRGGQPQHF

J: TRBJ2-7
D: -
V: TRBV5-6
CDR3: CASSRDFYEQYF

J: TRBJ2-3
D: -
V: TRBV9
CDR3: CASSVDPFGGASDTQYF

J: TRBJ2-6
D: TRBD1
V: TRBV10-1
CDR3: CAKSGQGAYGANVLTF

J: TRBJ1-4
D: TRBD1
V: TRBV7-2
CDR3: CASSFGTGGDEKLFF

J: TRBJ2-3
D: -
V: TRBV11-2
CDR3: CASSLAWESTDTQYF

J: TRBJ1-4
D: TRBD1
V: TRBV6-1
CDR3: CASSDRTGANEKLFF

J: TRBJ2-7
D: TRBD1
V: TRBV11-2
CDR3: CASSLVDRGGRTYEQYF

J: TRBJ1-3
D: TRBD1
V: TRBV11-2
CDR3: CAGSFLYTTGKDGNTIYF

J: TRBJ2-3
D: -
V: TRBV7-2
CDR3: CASSLRRGDTQYF

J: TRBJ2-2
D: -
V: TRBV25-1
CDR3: CASSGPAANTGELFF

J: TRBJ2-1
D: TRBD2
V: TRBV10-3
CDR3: CASDSGGAYNEQFF

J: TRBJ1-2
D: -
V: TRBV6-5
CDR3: CASSYSVRATNYGYTF